This T cell receptor (beta chain) was identified during a study of human CD8 memory T cell subsets. Sequencing libraries of TCR beta were made by UMI-labeled 5' RACE. TCRdb reanalyzed the 5' RACE reads, giving one entry per CDR3 protein sequence and no DNA. This sample's table has about 10,000 distinct CDR3 sequences. Germline loops: CDR1 SGDLS, CDR2 YYNGEE. The CDR3 runs to 14 residues. This clonotype counts as medium-sized by frequency. The TCR sequence derives from a human donor in good health. J is TRBJ2-5 and V is TRBV9; TCRdb's D call, TRBD1, is unchecked because there is no DNA. The sample was CD8+ stem-like memory T cells (TSCM and TCM) sorted from PBMCs. Subset here: stem-like memory CD8 T cells (TSTEM), CCR7+ PD-1- TIGIT-. The CDR3 is CASSVAGRQETQYF.